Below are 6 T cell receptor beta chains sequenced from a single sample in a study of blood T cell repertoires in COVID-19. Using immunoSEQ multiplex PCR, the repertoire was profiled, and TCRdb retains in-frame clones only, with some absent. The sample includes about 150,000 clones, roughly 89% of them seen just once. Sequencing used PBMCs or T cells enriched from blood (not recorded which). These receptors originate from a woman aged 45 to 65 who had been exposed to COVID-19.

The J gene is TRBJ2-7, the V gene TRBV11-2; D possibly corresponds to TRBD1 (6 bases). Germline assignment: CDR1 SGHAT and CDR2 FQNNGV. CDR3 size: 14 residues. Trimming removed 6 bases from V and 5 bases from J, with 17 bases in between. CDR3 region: CASRFTRGGHEQYF. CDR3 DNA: TGTGCCAGCAGGTTTACCCGTGGGGGCCACGAGCAGTACTTC.

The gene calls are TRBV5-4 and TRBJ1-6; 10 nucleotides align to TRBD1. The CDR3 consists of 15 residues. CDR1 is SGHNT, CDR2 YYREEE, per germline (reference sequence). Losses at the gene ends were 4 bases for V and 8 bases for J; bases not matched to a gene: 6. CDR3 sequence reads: CASSLGQGDDSPLHF. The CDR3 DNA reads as TGTGCCAGCAGCCTAGGACAGGGGGATGATTCACCCCTCCACTTT.

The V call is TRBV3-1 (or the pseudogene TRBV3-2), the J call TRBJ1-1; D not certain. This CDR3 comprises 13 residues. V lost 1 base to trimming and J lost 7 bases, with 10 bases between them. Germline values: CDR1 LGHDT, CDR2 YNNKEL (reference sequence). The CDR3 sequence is CASSQVSAREAFF. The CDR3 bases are TGTGCCAGCAGCCAAGTCTCAGCGCGTGAAGCTTTCTTT.

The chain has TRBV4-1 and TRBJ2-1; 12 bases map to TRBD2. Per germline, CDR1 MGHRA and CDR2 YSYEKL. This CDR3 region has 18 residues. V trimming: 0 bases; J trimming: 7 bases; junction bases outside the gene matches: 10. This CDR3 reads CASSQDPTSGGTRNEQFF. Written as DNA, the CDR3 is TGCGCCAGCAGCCAAGACCCGACTAGCGGGGGAACGAGGAATGAGCAGTTCTTC.

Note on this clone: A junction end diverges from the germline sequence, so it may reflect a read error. CDR3 sequence: CASSPPHRAGNTIYF. CDR3 DNA: TGTGCCAGCTCACCACCCCACAGGGCTGGGAACACCATATATTTT. The V call is TRBV18, the J call TRBJ1-3; D possibly corresponds to TRBD1 (6 bases). CDR3 length equals 15 residues. The germline V gene encodes CDR1 KGHSH and CDR2 LQKENI.

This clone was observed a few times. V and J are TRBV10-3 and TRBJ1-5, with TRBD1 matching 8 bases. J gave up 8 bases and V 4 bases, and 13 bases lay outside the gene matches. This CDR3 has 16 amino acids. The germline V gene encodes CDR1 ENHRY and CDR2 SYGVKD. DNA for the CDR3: TGTGCCATCAGTGCTTTTGGACAGGGCGGTTCTGAGCCCCAGCATTTT. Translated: CAISAFGQGGSEPQHF.